What follows are 21 T cell receptor beta chains derived from one specimen sequenced in a study of cytomegalovirus exposure and HLA in healthy donors. PCR primers comprised 60 Vbeta and 13 Jbeta primers. Sequenced by immunoSEQ multiplex PCR; TCRdb stores in-frame clones only, minus some. Altogether some 120,000 clones are present, 81% being singletons, with the ten largest covering under 4%. Sample: PBMCs. Receptors were obtained from a woman under 40 in good health and CMV-seronegative.

The chain carries TRBV4-3 and TRBJ1-2; D is perhaps TRBD1 (5 bases). Trimming stripped 0 bases from V and 7 bases from J, with 15 bases between. This CDR3 spans 15 amino acids. CDR1 LGHNA and CDR2 YSLEER come from the germline V gene. Here the CDR3 DNA reads TGCGCCAGCAGCCAAGACCATCCGCAGGGTACTGGCTACACCTTC. It specifies CASSQDHPQGTGYTF.

This rearrangement joins TRBV19 to TRBJ2-7, with 8 bases identical to TRBD1. Germline V gene data show CDR1 as LNHDA and CDR2 as SQIVND (reference sequence). Trimming at V came to 5 bases and at J to 6 bases, leaving 9 bases not matched to a gene. This CDR3 is built from 14 residues. CDR3 nucleotides: TGTGCCAGTAGTCCCCCCGGGACAGGTGGCGAGCAGTACTTC. This gives the protein CASSPPGTGGEQYF.

The CDR3 bases are TGTGCCAGCAGCCAGGGACAGGGGGAGGGAAACACCATATATTTT. Translation gives CASSQGQGEGNTIYF. This chain links TRBV7-6 with TRBJ1-3, with TRBD1 matching 11 bases. CDR1 is SGHVS, CDR2 FNYEAQ, per germline. This CDR3 has 15 residues. With 5 bases clipped from V and 4 bases from J, the junction kept 4 bases outside the gene matches.

The chain is built from TRBV28 and TRBJ2-5; 7 positions agree with TRBD2. The J call may not be correct, given that the DNA end is closer to TRBJ2-7. The germline gives CDR1 MDHEN, CDR2 SYDVKM. CDR3 length equals 15 residues. CDR3 bases: TGTGCCAGCACCTATCTCGGTGCGGGAGCTTACGAGCAGTACTTC. Translated, it gives CASTYLGAGAYEQYF.

The count of this clone is one. The rearrangement joins TRBV5-1 to TRBJ2-7; 10 positions match TRBD2. V was pared by 4 bases and J by 4 bases, with 8 bases of the junction left unmatched. Germline V gene data show CDR1 as SGHRS and CDR2 as YFSETQ. CDR3 length: 15 amino acids. The CDR3 protein is CASSPGGTSEYEQYF. The CDR3, as DNA: TGCGCCAGCAGCCCAGGGGGGACTAGCGAGTACGAGCAGTACTTC.

This clone was counted once. The chain links TRBV19 to TRBJ1-5, with 12 bases aligning to TRBD1. CDR1 LNHDA and CDR2 SQIVND come from the germline V gene (reference sequence). This CDR3 region has 16 residues. The V and J ends lost 5 bases and 7 bases, in that order; junction bases with no gene match: 9. The CDR3, as DNA: TGTGCCAGTAGTGGAGCCGGGACAGGGGGCGGGCAGCCCCAGCATTTT. Translating it yields CASSGAGTGGGQPQHF.

The chain recombines TRBV5-4 with TRBJ2-7, with 8 bases matching TRBD1. This CDR3 is built from 15 residues. The V gene's germline CDR1 is SGHNT and CDR2 YYREEE (reference sequence). With V trimmed by 0 bases and J by 1 base, 3 bases remained unmatched. In DNA, the CDR3 is TGTGCCAGCAGCTTGGAAGGACAGGGATCCTACGAGCAGTACTTC. It encodes CASSLEGQGSYEQYF.

The V gene is TRBV7-2, the J gene TRBJ2-1; D is undetermined. Germline values: CDR1 SGHTA, CDR2 FQGNSA. Trimming removed 5 bases from V and 6 bases from J, with 17 bases in between. There are 15 residues in the CDR3. CDR3 coding DNA: TGTGCCAGCAGCGCCGATGGTCGGCGAGGCAATGAGCAGTTCTTC. This codes for CASSADGRRGNEQFF.

This clone was observed a single time. This sequence joins TRBV27 and TRBJ2-7; possible D gene TRBD2, 6 bases. Trimming removed 8 bases from V and 5 bases from J, with 25 bases in between. This CDR3 contains 16 residues. Germline-derived CDR1 and CDR2 are MNHEY and SMNVEV (reference sequence). The CDR3 region has the DNA TGTGCCAGCCAGGTCCGGTGGGACTCCGCCTCTGACGAGCAGTACTTC. Translating it yields CASQVRWDSASDEQYF.

This sequence joins TRBV5-1 and TRBJ1-1; perhaps TRBD1 as D (6 bases). Trimming took off 0 bases at V and 4 bases at J, with 16 bases between the two ends. The CDR3 is 16 residues long. Germline V gives CDR1 SGHRS, CDR2 YFSETQ. CDR3 in DNA: TGCGCCAGCAGCTTGGACCAGGGGAGTATGAGCACTGAAGCTTTCTTT. This gives the protein CASSLDQGSMSTEAFF. The full variable domain, completed using reference TRBV5-1 and TRBJ1-1, is KAGVTQTPRYLIKTRGQQVTLSCSPISGHRSVSWYQQTPGQGLQFLFEYFSETQRNKGNFPGRFSGRQFSNSRSEMNVSTLELGDSALYLCASSLDQGSMSTEAFFGQGTRLTVV.

The table lists this clone with a count of one. The V and J genes are TRBV30 and TRBJ2-3, with TRBD2 as a possible D gene (6 bases). The CDR3 loop spans 14 amino acids. V was cut by 2 bases and J by 6 bases, with 15 bases left in between. Germline CDR1 GTSNPN, CDR2 SVGIG (reference sequence). CDR3 sequence: CAWSRIAVMDTQYF. CDR3 bases: TGTGCCTGGAGTAGAATAGCGGTTATGGATACGCAGTATTTT.

Regarding this clone: This specimen includes other DNA sequences encoding the same CDR3. V and J are TRBV19 and TRBJ2-7, with 7 positions matching TRBD2. The V gene end was trimmed by 4 bases and the J gene end by 7 bases; junction bases not matched to a gene: 1. The CDR3 totals 11 residues. Germline V gene data show CDR1 as LNHDA and CDR2 as SQIVND (reference sequence). This chain's CDR3 is CASSTGGEQYF. The CDR3 nucleotides are TGTGCCAGTAGTACGGGAGGAGAGCAGTACTTC.

This chain links TRBV28 with TRBJ1-1; 7 bases agree with TRBD1. Germline V gene lookup returns CDR1 MDHEN and CDR2 SYDVKM. The V gene end was trimmed by 2 bases and the J gene end by 11 bases; junction bases not matched to a gene: 11. The CDR3 length is 14 residues. CDR3 region: CASSLISGQLLAFF. The DNA for the CDR3 is TGTGCCAGCAGTTTAATCTCGGGACAGTTACTCGCTTTCTTT.

This chain links TRBV7-8 with TRBJ2-7; TRBD1 aligns across 7 bases. The CDR3 has 14 amino acids. Germline CDR1 is SGHVS and CDR2 is FQNEAQ. With 2 bases clipped from V and 3 bases from J, the junction kept 4 bases outside the gene matches. CDR3 coding DNA: TGTGCCAGCAGCTTACAGGGGGTGAGCTACGAGCAGTACTTC. It yields the protein CASSLQGVSYEQYF.

The gene calls are TRBV6-6 and TRBJ2-7; maybe TRBD2 (5 bases). Trimming shortened V by 8 bases and J by 5 bases, and 22 bases separated the two germline ends. Germline V gene data show CDR1 as MNHNY and CDR2 as SVGAGI (reference sequence). This CDR3 is built from 15 residues. Here the CDR3 DNA reads TGTGCCAGCCTCCCAACCCCAGCGGACGGGAACGAGCAGTACTTC. Translating gives CASLPTPADGNEQYF.

The rearrangement joins TRBV29-1 to TRBJ2-7; D is possibly TRBD2 (6 bases). Germline-derived CDR1 and CDR2 are SQVTM and ANQGSEA. This CDR3 spans 12 amino acids. V was trimmed by 4 bases and J by 4 bases, leaving 11 bases between them. Written as DNA, the CDR3 is TGCAGCGTTGCGGGAGACAGTTACGAGCAGTACTTC. The encoded protein is CSVAGDSYEQYF.

The chain recombines TRBV7-9 with TRBJ1-5, with D maybe TRBD1 (5 bases). Germline loops: CDR1 SEHNR, CDR2 FQNEAQ (reference sequence). V lost 5 bases, J lost 4 bases, and 9 bases lay in between. The CDR3 totals 13 residues. The CDR3 region has the DNA TGTGCCAGCAGCCTAGGGGCTAATCAGCCCCAGCATTTT. As protein: CASSLGANQPQHF.

CDR3 protein: CASSPQGNTEAFF. CDR3 sequence (DNA): TGCGCCAGCAGTCCACAGGGTAACACTGAAGCTTTCTTT. The V and J genes are TRBV5-1 and TRBJ1-1; tentatively, D is TRBD1 (6 bases). The germline V and J ends were trimmed by 5 bases and 2 bases, with 10 bases remaining between them. This CDR3 is 13 amino acids long. CDR1 SGHRS and CDR2 YFSETQ come from the germline V gene.

This clone was picked up a small number of times. The chain recombines TRBV6-1 with TRBJ2-1, with TRBD2 identical over 9 bases. Per the germline V gene, CDR1 is MNHNS and CDR2 is SASEGT. This CDR3 spans 15 amino acids. The trim removed 0 bases at V and 6 bases at J, leaving 3 bases unmatched. DNA of the CDR3: TGTGCCAGCAGTGAAGCTAGCGGGAGAGCCAATGAGCAGTTCTTC. This encodes CASSEASGRANEQFF.

The chain carries TRBV27 and TRBJ2-2, with 7 bases aligning to TRBD2. The CDR3 is 13 amino acids. After removal of 5 bases from V and 4 bases from J, the junction contained 1 base not matched to a gene. CDR1 is MNHEY and CDR2 is SMNVEV in the germline V gene (reference sequence). CDR3 bases: TGTGCCAGCAGTCCTAGCGGCACCGGGGAGCTGTTTTTT. Encoded protein: CASSPSGTGELFF.

Only one count was recorded for this clone. The rearrangement joins TRBV14 to TRBJ2-2; tentative D call: TRBD1 (5 bases). Trimming took off 4 bases at V and 2 bases at J, with 11 bases between the two ends. The CDR3 is 15 residues long. Per germline, CDR1 SGHDN and CDR2 FVKESK. In DNA form, the CDR3 reads TGTGCCAGCAGCCGGTTGACAGAAAACACCGGGGAGCTGTTTTTT. Protein product: CASSRLTENTGELFF.